This T cell receptor (beta chain) emerged from a study of T cell responses to AZD1222 COVID-19 vaccine (dated by TCRdb to about 2021). For context, the study as a whole: Because spike-specific TCR depth and breadth did not differ between the two schedules, AZD1222 recipients who got a second dose at roughly 4 weeks were pooled with those who got a second dose at roughly 12 weeks. A total of just over 230 trial participants underwent TCR sequencing, of whom under 220 had received two doses of AZD1222 and about 26 had received two doses of the MenACWY control vaccine. Trial participants were enrolled by age into 18-55, 56-69 and 70-plus year subgroups, with about 150, 28 and 57 TCR-sequenced participants respectively. Findings and caveats that apply to the study as a whole: The 56-69-year group was small, and its depth increase did not reach significance, likely because of low power. After two AZD1222 doses, spike-specific TCR breadth and depth were significantly higher than at day 0 and than in MenACWY recipients. Conclusions about previously exposed vaccinees are limited because only a handful of AZD1222 recipients were SARS-CoV-2 seropositive at baseline. Because no samples from the day 14 peak response were available, repertoires could be characterized only after the peak T cell response. Epitopes outside the regions mutated in the B.1.351 and B.1.1.7 variants were reportedly recognized by nearly half of the unique spike-specific TCRs. The vaccine-associated CD4 TCRs covered the entire spike protein, and the dominant responses fell in regions 160-218 and 743-854. Participants were mostly white British and included more females than males, and it was suggested by the authors that clonal diversity may have been underestimated.

The time point label on this specimen signifies: baseline before first vaccination. Samples from vaccinated people were obtained from the UK trials COV001 and COV002, which included a single-blind randomized controlled phase 2/3 trial of AZD1222 (ChAdOx1 nCoV-19) in healthy adults. For TCRbeta chain sequencing, PBMC samples from trial participants were taken at day 0 and at day 28 after the second dose. The CDR3 regions of human TCRbeta chains were analyzed by immunosequencing. The paper's processing steps were these. TCRs in the repertoires were matched against a reference library of SARS-CoV-2-specific TCRs that had been generated with the MIRA antigen-specificity platform. Breadth was defined as the fraction of unique TCRs that were SARS-CoV-2-associated. Depth was defined as the fraction of total T cells that were SARS-CoV-2-associated. Using the MIRA data, each spike-specific TCR was assigned both to the spike region to which the TCR was reactive and to a CD4 or CD8 class. Log10-transformed breadth and depth values were compared by one-way ANOVA with Sidak's multiple comparisons tests. TCRdb mirrors the immuneACCESS table, restricted to in-frame sequences. Some clones are absent from its copies; in checked studies, under half trace to an unresolved V gene, and the reason for the others is unknown. The V and J calls and clone size come from that table; D and trimming were worked out from the DNA. For this sample the table gives 90,000 to 110,000 clones, of which 82% were detected only once. Around 5.1% of the sample comes from the top ten.

V drops 0 bases and J drops 0 bases, leaving 10 bases in between. Inclusive of the bounding cysteine and phenylalanine, the CDR3 is 17 residues long. Solely the CDR3 DNA is kept, with 51 bases framed from the first base. The CDR1 and CDR2 encoded by the germline V gene (reference sequence) are SGHNT and YYREEE. This clone was seen a few times. Its antigen remains unidentified. No much larger clone is present one base from it, and per-base qualities are unavailable. This chain is built from TRBV5-4 and TRBJ2-6; matching of 6 bases hints at TRBD2 as the D gene. The sample here was peripheral blood, taken on day 0 of AZD1222 vaccination. The receptor was isolated from an adult in good health. The DNA sequence is as follows: TGTGCCAGCAGCTTGGGAGGAGGGAGCTCTGGGGCCAACGTCCTGACTTTC. The resulting protein is CASSLGGGSSGANVLTF. Full variable domain (CDR3 extended with the reference TRBV5-4 and TRBJ2-6 proteins): ETGVTQSPTHLIKTRGQQVTLRCSSQSGHNTVSWYQQALGQGPQFIFQYYREEENGRGNFPPRFSGLQFPNYSSELNVNALELDDSALYLCASSLGGGSSGANVLTFGAGSRLTVL.